The 27 T cell receptor beta chains given below trace back to one sample, sequenced in a study of blood T cell repertoires in COVID-19. Generated by immunoSEQ multiplex PCR, the TCRdb table keeps only in-frame clones and is missing some. The data hold about 180,000 clones, with over 75% observed a single time. The source material was peripheral blood. The receptors originated from an older person with COVID-19, enrolled during active disease.

The CDR3 DNA is TGTGCCAGCAGCAAACTAGCGGGGGGTACAGATACGCAGTATTTT. Residues: CASSKLAGGTDTQYF. This sequence joins TRBV2 and TRBJ2-3; 12 nucleotides align to TRBD2. The CDR3 totals 15 residues. Germline-derived CDR1 and CDR2 are SNHLY and FYNNEI. With V trimmed by 6 bases and J by 3 bases, 4 bases remained unmatched.

The rearrangement uses TRBV18 and TRBJ2-7; 10 bases are a match to TRBD2. The V and J ends lost 1 base and 3 bases, in that order; junction bases with no gene match: 6. CDR3 length: 16 amino acids. Germline CDR1 KGHSH, CDR2 LQKENI. CDR3 in amino acids: CASSPRVAGGRYEQYF. CDR3 DNA sequence: TGTGCCAGCTCACCACGGGTAGCGGGAGGTCGCTACGAGCAGTACTTC. The variable domain in full, completed from reference TRBV18 and TRBJ2-7, reads NAGVMQNPRHLVRRRGQEARLRCSPMKGHSHVYWYRQLPEEGLKFMVYLQKENIIDESGMPKERFSAEFPKEGPSILRIQQVVRGDSAAYFCASSPRVAGGRYEQYFGPGTRLTVT.

The chain couples TRBV5-1 to TRBJ2-6, with 7 bases aligning to TRBD1. Unmatched junction bases numbered 5, after V lost 0 bases and J lost 2 bases. This CDR3 is 17 amino acids long. CDR1 is SGHRS, CDR2 YFSETQ, per germline. For the CDR3, the DNA is TGCGCCAGCAGCTTGGACAGGGGTTTAGCTGGGGCCAACGTCCTGACTTTC. Encoded protein: CASSLDRGLAGANVLTF.

The rearrangement uses TRBV5-4 and TRBJ2-1; maybe TRBD1 (5 bases). V shed 2 bases and J shed 5 bases, with 8 bases lying between them. There are 13 residues in the CDR3. Germline CDR1 SGHNT, CDR2 YYREEE (reference sequence). Here the CDR3 reads CASSLNRNNEQFF. Written as DNA, the CDR3 is TGTGCCAGCAGCTTAAACAGGAACAATGAGCAGTTCTTC.

V and J are TRBV14 and TRBJ1-1; 8 bases map to TRBD1. V lost 6 bases and J lost 5; bases outside the gene matches: 11. Germline V gene data show CDR1 as SGHDN and CDR2 as FVKESK. CDR3 size: 15 residues. This chain's CDR3 is CASSPMTGEGTEAFF. CDR3 nucleotide sequence: TGTGCCAGCAGTCCCATGACAGGGGAGGGAACTGAAGCTTTCTTT.

This rearrangement joins TRBV7-2 to TRBJ2-3; 15 bases agree with TRBD2. There are 17 residues in the CDR3. V trimming: 5 bases; J trimming: 3 bases; junction bases outside the gene matches: 6. The germline gives CDR1 SGHTA, CDR2 FQGNSA. CDR3 amino acids: CASSGRTSGGATDTQYF. CDR3 DNA sequence: TGTGCCAGCAGCGGGCGGACTAGCGGGGGGGCAACAGATACGCAGTATTTT.

This clone appeared once. The rearrangement links TRBV28 to TRBJ1-6; D might be TRBD1 (6 bases). Germline assignment: CDR1 MDHEN and CDR2 SYDVKM. Trimming pared 6 bases from V and 7 bases from J, leaving 16 bases between. This CDR3 has 15 residues. The chain's CDR3 is CASRDGGRENSPLHF. CDR3 coding DNA: TGTGCCAGCAGGGATGGGGGCAGGGAGAATTCACCCCTCCACTTT. The complete variable domain, with remaining parts taken from reference TRBV28 and TRBJ1-6, reads DVKVTQSSRYLVKRTGEKVFLECVQDMDHENMFWYRQDPGLGLRLIYFSYDVKMKEKGDIPEGYSVSREKKERFSLILESASTNQTSMYLCASRDGGRENSPLHFGNGTRLTVT.

In DNA form, the CDR3 reads TGTGCCAGCAGCTATAGCGGGGGCCCGAGCTCCTACAATGAGCAGTTCTTC. It codes for CASSYSGGPSSYNEQFF. This chain links TRBV5-6 with TRBJ2-1; 9 bases are a match to TRBD2. The CDR3 length is 17 residues. The V gene's germline CDR1 is SGHDT and CDR2 YYEEEE. V lost 3 bases, J lost 0 bases, and 7 bases stayed unmatched.

In DNA form, the CDR3 reads TGTGCCAGCTCAATGGCTAGCGGATTAAATGAGCAGTTCTTC. It is translated as CASSMASGLNEQFF. This chain links TRBV18 with TRBJ2-1, with 7 bases that match TRBD2. J gave up 7 bases and V 5 bases, and 8 bases lay outside the gene matches. The CDR3 has 14 residues. CDR1 is KGHSH, CDR2 LQKENI, per germline. The full variable domain, in which reference TRBV18 and TRBJ2-1 provide the parts outside the CDR3, is NAGVMQNPRHLVRRRGQEARLRCSPMKGHSHVYWYRQLPEEGLKFMVYLQKENIIDESGMPKERFSAEFPKEGPSILRIQQVVRGDSAAYFCASSMASGLNEQFFGPGTRLTVL.

This clone appeared many times. This chain links TRBV10-3 with TRBJ1-5, with no clear D. V was clipped by 6 bases and J by 11 bases, with 14 bases between them. Germline V gene data show CDR1 as ENHRY and CDR2 as SYGVKD. The CDR3 extends over 12 amino acids. This chain's CDR3 is CAIRSPGESQHF. CDR3 DNA: TGTGCCATCAGATCCCCCGGGGAATCCCAGCATTTT.

J is TRBJ2-3 and V is TRBV12-3 or TRBV12-4, with D hard to call. The length of the CDR3 is 12 residues. The V gene lost 7 bases and the J gene lost 2 bases, with 7 bases spanning the gap. CDR3 DNA: TGTGCCAGCACCTTATCCACAGATACGCAGTATTTT. This codes for CASTLSTDTQYF.

With regard to this clone: The junction does not match germline at one end; this may be a read error. This chain links TRBV6-1 with TRBJ1-2; no reliable D call. Germline V gives CDR1 MNHNS, CDR2 SASEGT. This CDR3 has 13 residues. This chain's CDR3 is CASREDRDYGYTF. CDR3 DNA: TGTGCCAGCAGAGAAGACCGAGACTATGGCTACACCTTC.

The chain recombines TRBV12-3 or TRBV12-4 with TRBJ1-5; D is unresolved. CDR3 length equals 12 residues. The V end lost 4 bases, the J end lost 6 bases, and 7 bases lay between the germline ends. The CDR3, as DNA: TGTGCCAGCAGTTCCACCGGTCAGCCCCAGCATTTT. Its protein is CASSSTGQPQHF.

The rearrangement joins TRBV10-3 to TRBJ2-3; TRBD2 agrees at 7 bases. This CDR3 is built from 14 residues. The junction had 4 bases not matched to a gene; V was cut back by 7 bases and J by 0 bases. CDR1 is ENHRY and CDR2 is SYGVKD in the germline V gene. CDR3 amino acids: CAITGGASTDTQYF. The CDR3 DNA sequence: TGTGCCATCACGGGGGGTGCTAGCACAGATACGCAGTATTTT.

The chain combines TRBV9 with TRBJ2-5; 10 nucleotides match TRBD1. V shed 0 bases and J 1 base; nucleotides not matched to a gene: 3. Germline assignment: CDR1 SGDLS and CDR2 YYNGEE. The CDR3 is 16 amino acids. CDR3 loop: CASSVGQGALQETQYF. The DNA of the CDR3 is TGTGCCAGCAGCGTAGGACAGGGGGCTCTCCAAGAGACCCAGTACTTC.

This chain connects TRBV6-1 to TRBJ2-7; D possibly corresponds to TRBD2 (6 bases). Trimming took off 0 bases at V and 3 bases at J, with 9 bases between the two ends. The germline V gene has CDR1 MNHNS and CDR2 SASEGT. This CDR3 has 14 residues. The CDR3 here is CASSEAKGGYEQYF. CDR3 nucleotides: TGTGCCAGCAGTGAAGCGAAGGGAGGCTACGAGCAGTACTTC.

This clone was seen more than once but under ten times. The chain joins TRBV7-2 to TRBJ2-7; TRBD2 matches at 9 bases. Germline-derived CDR1 and CDR2 are SGHTA and FQGNSA. This CDR3 comprises 15 residues. V trimming: 1 base; J trimming: 4 bases; junction bases outside the gene matches: 5. CDR3 region: CASSLVDSGGYEQYF. In DNA, the CDR3 is TGTGCCAGCAGCTTAGTTGATAGCGGGGGATACGAGCAGTACTTC.

The chain joins TRBV9 to TRBJ2-2; 8 nucleotides agree with TRBD2. CDR1 is SGDLS, CDR2 YYNGEE, per germline. The CDR3 is 16 residues long. V shed 0 bases, J shed 6 bases, and the junction held 7 bases outside the gene matches. For the CDR3, the DNA is TGTGCCAGCAGCGTAGTGCCTAGCGGGTTCCCCGGGGAGCTGTTTTTT. Its protein is CASSVVPSGFPGELFF.

J is TRBJ1-2 and V is TRBV9, with D tentatively TRBD1 (6 bases). The CDR3 is 13 amino acids. Germline V gene sequence: CDR1 SGDLS, CDR2 YYNGEE. With 4 bases removed from V and 7 bases from J, the gap between germline ends came to 14 bases. The CDR3 coding sequence is TGTGCCAGCAGCTCCGAGGACAGATCTGGCTACACCTTC. The encoded protein is CASSSEDRSGYTF. The whole variable domain, remainder taken from reference TRBV9 and TRBJ1-2, is DSGVTQTPKHLITATGQRVTLRCSPRSGDLSVYWYQQSLDQGLQFLIQYYNGEERAKGNILERFSAQQFPDLHSELNLSSLELGDSALYFCASSSEDRSGYTFGSGTRLTVV.

The gene calls are TRBV28 and TRBJ2-7; no firm D call. Per the germline V gene, CDR1 is MDHEN and CDR2 is SYDVKM. The length of the CDR3 is 13 residues. The ends were cut back, 8 bases at V and 0 bases at J, with 11 bases in the middle. CDR3 in amino acids: CASGPPHSYEQYF. In DNA form, the CDR3 reads TGTGCCAGCGGCCCCCCTCACTCCTACGAGCAGTACTTC.

The genes are TRBV28 and TRBJ2-3, with D possibly TRBD2 on 6 matching bases. The CDR3 contains 15 residues. Trimming pared 2 bases from V and 0 bases from J, leaving 9 bases between. Germline loops: CDR1 MDHEN, CDR2 SYDVKM. This CDR3 reads CASSLAGTSTDTQYF. The DNA for the CDR3 is TGTGCCAGCAGTTTAGCGGGGACCAGCACAGATACGCAGTATTTT.

V usage is TRBV18 and J usage is TRBJ1-5, with 7 positions matching TRBD1. This CDR3 spans 15 amino acids. Germline-derived CDR1 and CDR2 are KGHSH and LQKENI. Trimming removed 3 bases from V and 3 bases from J; junction bases left unmatched: 5. This chain's CDR3 is CASSPEDRHNQPQHF. The CDR3 DNA is TGTGCCAGCTCACCGGAGGACAGGCACAATCAGCCCCAGCATTTT.

The chain uses TRBV9 and TRBJ1-6, with D unclear. Trimming cost V 1 base and J 9 bases, with 8 bases left between them. Germline-derived CDR1 and CDR2 are SGDLS and YYNGEE. The CDR3 sequence is 13 residues long. The CDR3 region is CASSVFPISPLHF. In DNA, the CDR3 is TGTGCCAGCAGCGTATTCCCCATTTCACCCCTCCACTTT.

The chain recombines TRBV6-6 with TRBJ1-5; unclear D gene. CDR3 length: 12 amino acids. Trimming took 6 bases from V and 6 from J, leaving 9 bases between them. CDR1 is MNHNY, CDR2 SVGAGI, per germline (reference sequence). CDR3 region: CASSPSGQPQHF. In DNA form, the CDR3 reads TGTGCCAGCAGCCCGAGTGGTCAGCCCCAGCATTTT.

This chain links TRBV27 with TRBJ2-5; 12 bases line up with TRBD2. Germline CDR1 MNHEY, CDR2 SMNVEV (reference sequence). Trimming cost V 5 bases and J 1 base; bases outside gene matches: 2. The length of the CDR3 is 15 residues. Written as DNA, the CDR3 is TGTGCCAGCAGTAAACTAGCGGGGGGCCAAGAGACCCAGTACTTC. Protein sequence: CASSKLAGGQETQYF.

V and J are TRBV15 and TRBJ1-6; D remains ambiguous. Trimming removed 9 bases from V and 4 bases from J, with 10 bases in between. Germline V gene sequence: CDR1 LNHNV, CDR2 YYDKDF (reference sequence). The CDR3 loop spans 13 amino acids. CDR3 sequence (DNA): TGTGCCACGCATTCGGGGTATAATTCACCCCTCCACTTT. Protein: CATHSGYNSPLHF. The variable domain in full, completed from reference TRBV15 and TRBJ1-6, reads DAMVIQNPRYQVTQFGKPVTLSCSQTLNHNVMYWYQQKSSQAPKLLFHYYDKDFNNEADTPDNFQSRRPNTSFCFLDIRSPGLGDTAMYLCATHSGYNSPLHFGNGTRLTVT.

DNA of the CDR3: TGTGCCAGCAGTTTGGCGGGGAACACTGAAGCTTTCTTT. Its translation is CASSLAGNTEAFF. The J gene is TRBJ1-1, the V gene TRBV27, with unresolved D. Trimming removed 3 bases at V and 1 base at J, with 6 bases between. The CDR3 spans 13 residues. Germline CDR1 and CDR2: MNHEY and SMNVEV (reference sequence).